Listed below are T cell receptor beta chains from one sample, sequenced in a study of T cells in Graves' hyperthyroidism and ophthalmopathy. TCRdb re-called the multiplex PCR reads with MiXCR, one entry per CDR3 protein. The profile shows hundreds of thousands of distinct CDR3 sequences, 40% to 55% of them singletons. The sequenced material came from peripheral blood or thyroid tissue (not recorded which). The source is a woman between 18 and 29 years old with Graves' hyperthyroidism. Each CDR3 is given without its conserved first and last residue.

j_call: TRBJ2-7; v_call: TRBV10-3; cdr3_length: 14; cdr3_aa: AIRQGSGGYTYEQY
j_call: TRBJ1-2; v_call: TRBV10-3; cdr3_length: 12; cdr3_aa: AISEVQGDYGYT
j_call: TRBJ1-6; v_call: TRBV25-1; cdr3_length: 13; cdr3_aa: ASSEAEDSDSPLH
j_call: TRBJ1-5; v_call: TRBV7-2; cdr3_length: 13; cdr3_aa: ASTEEGYSNQPQH
j_call: TRBJ2-7; v_call: TRBV5-6; cdr3_length: 13; cdr3_aa: ASSRGGLKGCEQY
j_call: TRBJ1-2; v_call: TRBV20-1; cdr3_length: 13; cdr3_aa: SARDRTGSNYGYT
j_call: TRBJ2-7; v_call: TRBV4-1; cdr3_length: 12; cdr3_aa: ASSQDTETYEQY
j_call: TRBJ2-7; v_call: TRBV5-4; cdr3_length: 13; cdr3_aa: ASSLQRGVVYEQY
j_call: TRBJ1-3; v_call: TRBV11-2; cdr3_length: 13; cdr3_aa: ASSGRASSGNTIY
j_call: TRBJ2-3; v_call: TRBV7-3; cdr3_length: 13; cdr3_aa: ASSLMNVGTDTQY
j_call: TRBJ2-7; v_call: TRBV2; cdr3_length: 8; cdr3_aa: ASSFYEQY
j_call: TRBJ2-7; v_call: TRBV2; cdr3_length: 13; cdr3_aa: ASTVYSGSVYEQY
j_call: TRBJ2-6; v_call: TRBV25-1; cdr3_length: 13; cdr3_aa: ASSLKGSGANVLT
j_call: TRBJ2-7; v_call: TRBV7-2; cdr3_length: 11; cdr3_aa: ASSLPGSSEQY
j_call: TRBJ1-3; v_call: TRBV6-5; cdr3_length: 13; cdr3_aa: AISYLGTPGNTIY
j_call: TRBJ1-2; v_call: TRBV7-2; cdr3_length: 13; cdr3_aa: ASSHSVEGRYGYT
j_call: TRBJ2-7; v_call: TRBV24-1; cdr3_length: 9; cdr3_aa: ATSSGNEQY
j_call: TRBJ2-7; v_call: TRBV7-6; cdr3_length: 13; cdr3_aa: AWSVGRFSSYEQY
j_call: TRBJ2-5; v_call: TRBV7-9; cdr3_length: 13; cdr3_aa: ASSFGTGGLETQY
j_call: TRBJ2-5; v_call: TRBV2; cdr3_length: 14; cdr3_aa: ASSDPSSGYQETQY
j_call: TRBJ1-2; v_call: TRBV25-1; cdr3_length: 12; cdr3_aa: ASVGVGTNYGYT
j_call: TRBJ1-5; v_call: TRBV19; cdr3_length: 13; cdr3_aa: ASSIDSKLNQPQH
j_call: TRBJ2-7; v_call: TRBV6-6; cdr3_length: 12; cdr3_aa: ASSFSGRRYEQY
j_call: TRBJ2-7; v_call: TRBV9; cdr3_length: 11; cdr3_aa: ASSPGGWNEQY
j_call: TRBJ1-3; v_call: TRBV20-1; cdr3_length: 12; cdr3_aa: SARGTATGNTIY
j_call: TRBJ1-5; v_call: TRBV20-1; cdr3_length: 12; cdr3_aa: SAPAGTSLRTQH
j_call: TRBJ1-2; v_call: TRBV24-1; cdr3_length: 14; cdr3_aa: ATSDSTVTPYYGYT
j_call: TRBJ2-7; v_call: TRBV9; cdr3_length: 12; cdr3_aa: ASSALTGGAEQY
j_call: TRBJ1-6; v_call: TRBV2; cdr3_length: 14; cdr3_aa: AISESRTAYNSPLH
j_call: TRBJ1-2; v_call: TRBV25-1; cdr3_length: 14; cdr3_aa: ASSSKSGGTYYGYT
j_call: TRBJ1-4; v_call: TRBV25-1; cdr3_length: 15; cdr3_aa: ASSPEGQGRFNEKLF
j_call: TRBJ1-1; v_call: TRBV10-2; cdr3_length: 10; cdr3_aa: ASSAGGTEAF
j_call: TRBJ1-5; v_call: TRBV10-3; cdr3_length: 14; cdr3_aa: AISSTGARSNQPQH
j_call: TRBJ1-2; v_call: TRBV25-1; cdr3_length: 14; cdr3_aa: ASSEEGTGDNYGYT
j_call: TRBJ1-5; v_call: TRBV10-3; cdr3_length: 13; cdr3_aa: AISDGTGYNQPQH
j_call: TRBJ2-2; v_call: TRBV20-1; cdr3_length: 9; cdr3_aa: SATRTGELF
j_call: TRBJ1-4; v_call: TRBV7-6; cdr3_length: 11; cdr3_aa: ACLGPGQEKLF
j_call: TRBJ1-6; v_call: TRBV7-9; cdr3_length: 12; cdr3_aa: ASSFGRENSPLH
j_call: TRBJ2-7; v_call: TRBV7-9; cdr3_length: 14; cdr3_aa: ASSLVATSGTHEQY
j_call: TRBJ2-2; v_call: TRBV29-1; cdr3_length: 10; cdr3_aa: SAVTGARELF
j_call: TRBJ2-7; v_call: TRBV7-2; cdr3_length: 15; cdr3_aa: ASSLKSSGSVAYEQY
j_call: TRBJ1-1; v_call: TRBV5-8; cdr3_length: 13; cdr3_aa: ASSRNGQLNTEAF
j_call: TRBJ1-5; v_call: TRBV7-9; cdr3_length: 15; cdr3_aa: ASSAWDRGDSNQPQH
j_call: TRBJ2-7; v_call: TRBV29-1; cdr3_length: 11; cdr3_aa: SRPGTGAYEQY
j_call: TRBJ1-5; v_call: TRBV2; cdr3_length: 13; cdr3_aa: ASSPEGIGNQPQH
j_call: TRBJ2-6; v_call: TRBV2; cdr3_length: 14; cdr3_aa: ANRSGVFSGANVLT
j_call: TRBJ2-5; v_call: TRBV2; cdr3_length: 13; cdr3_aa: ASSNRGRRQETQY
j_call: TRBJ1-2; v_call: TRBV10-3; cdr3_length: 10; cdr3_aa: ATNRGDYGYT
j_call: TRBJ1-1; v_call: TRBV4-2; cdr3_length: 12; cdr3_aa: ASSQDAQNTEAF
j_call: TRBJ1-1; v_call: TRBV10-3; cdr3_length: 11; cdr3_aa: ASRSLEAEKAF
j_call: TRBJ2-5; v_call: TRBV11-2; cdr3_length: 9; cdr3_aa: ASSSTGTQY
j_call: TRBJ1-5; v_call: TRBV29-1; cdr3_length: 9; cdr3_aa: SLDRGSPQH
j_call: TRBJ2-5; v_call: TRBV25-1; cdr3_length: 12; cdr3_aa: ASSPEDRGETQY
j_call: TRBJ2-5; v_call: TRBV7-2; cdr3_length: 13; cdr3_aa: ASSLLGGRGETQY
j_call: TRBJ1-1; v_call: TRBV29-1; cdr3_length: 13; cdr3_aa: SVNSGERWSTEAF